This T cell receptor (beta chain) stems from a study of T cells in localized non-small cell lung cancer. Study results and limitations: As only one tumor region underwent sequencing, heterogeneity remains possible.

This clone was observed a handful of times. Its antigen is not identified. Data came from immunoSEQ multiplex PCR; TCRdb stores just in-frame clones and leaves some out. The sample comprises around 25,000 clones, less than 90% of which are singletons, and around an eighth rests with the top ten. V lost 0 bases and J lost 5, with 11 bases in between. The CDR3 runs 14 residues. In germline, CDR1 is SGHTS, CDR2 YDEGEE. This TCR was sampled from a female donor at least 60 years old with stage I lung adenocarcinoma. The specimen comprised peripheral blood, sampled before any cancer treatment. This chain joins TRBV5-8 and TRBJ1-2, with D uncertain. The CDR3 reads CASSLEGYYYGYTF. The CDR3 DNA is TGTGCCAGCAGCTTGGAGGGTTATTATTATGGCTACACCTTC. Together with reference TRBV5-8 and TRBJ1-2, the CDR3 gives the full variable domain: EAGVTQSPTHLIKTRGQQATLRCSPISGHTSVYWYQQALGLGLQFLLWYDEGEERNRGNFPPRFSGRQFPNYSSELNVNALELEDSALYLCASSLEGYYYGYTFGSGTRLTVV.